Below, 28 T cell receptor beta chains from the same sample are listed, as sequenced in a study of Graves' ophthalmopathy and Graves' hyperthyroidism (dated by TCRdb to the late 2010s). Sequenced using an Illumina HiSeq 2000. For repertoire sequencing, TCR beta CDR3 regions were amplified from RNA transcripts. A first-round RT-PCR used HTBI primers with the Qiagen OneStep RT-PCR kit, followed by a second-round multiplex PCR, size selection and purification. TCRdb passed the public sequencing reads through fastp at Q25 and MiXCR, retaining productive beta sequences. Under each unique CDR3 protein, matching rows form one entry showing the most common genes and DNA. The sample data list over a million distinct CDR3 sequences, and 35% to 45% of these were observed just once. The leading ten clones occupy around 10% of the sample. The material sequenced was peripheral blood or thyroid tissue (not recorded which). Source of these receptors: an adult man with Graves' hyperthyroidism.

V and J are TRBV25-1 and TRBJ2-3; D possibly matches TRBD1 or TRBD2 (5 bases each). Trimming shortened V by 1 base and J by 3 bases, and 5 bases separated the two germline ends. The CDR3 runs 13 residues. Germline V gives CDR1 MGHDK, CDR2 SYGVNS. The CDR3 DNA reads as TGTGCCAGCAGTGAATGGGGGACAGATACGCAGTATTTT. As protein: CASSEWGTDTQYF.

Only a few counts were recorded for this clonotype. The chain recombines TRBV10-3 with TRBJ1-1; the D is unclear. Germline V lookup: CDR1 ENHRY, CDR2 SYGVKD. Trimming shortened V by 4 bases and J by 2 bases, and 8 bases separated the two germline ends. The CDR3 loop spans 13 amino acids. The CDR3 region is CAISASGNTEAFF. The CDR3 DNA follows: TGTGCCATCAGTGCATCCGGTAACACTGAAGCTTTCTTT.

This clonotype was recorded at least ten times. This chain connects TRBV11-2 to TRBJ1-1; D is unclear. The V end was cut by 5 bases, the J end by 1 base, with 11 bases between. The CDR3 is made up of 14 amino acids. CDR1 is SGHAT and CDR2 is FQNNGV in the germline V gene. The CDR3 sequence is CASSVPEGNTEAFF. CDR3 sequence (DNA): TGTGCCAGCAGCGTACCCGAGGGGAACACTGAAGCTTTCTTT.

This clonotype has just a few counts. The J gene is TRBJ2-5, the V gene TRBV19; 10 nucleotides align to TRBD2. V dropped 5 bases and J dropped 4; count of bases not matched to a gene: 10. The CDR3 runs to 16 residues. CDR1 and CDR2 from the germline V gene are LNHDA and SQIVND (reference sequence). The CDR3 DNA reads TGTGCCAGTAGTGTTAGCGGGAGGAGGCTTCGAGAGACCCAGTACTTC. Amino acid sequence: CASSVSGRRLRETQYF.

For this clonotype: At one end the junction does not follow the germline gene, possibly because of a read error. This chain connects TRBV10-3 to TRBJ1-4; D is unclear. Germline CDR1 reads ENHRY; CDR2 reads SYGVKD. CDR3 length: 15 amino acids. Written as DNA, the CDR3 is TGTGCCAGCAGTTACCTGAAGGGCCGGGATGAAAAACTGTTTTTT. Amino acid sequence: CASSYLKGRDEKLFF.

Worth noting for this clonotype: This clone may be a read error of a much larger clone one base away. The chain recombines TRBV6-5 with TRBJ2-5, with D possibly being TRBD2 (5 bases). This CDR3 contains 14 residues. The germline V gene has CDR1 MNHEY and CDR2 SVGAGI. The CDR3 here is CASCYPGRGETQYF. Written as DNA, the CDR3 is TGTGCCAGCTGTTACCCCGGAAGAGGGGAGACCCAGTACTTC.

This chain connects TRBV30 to TRBJ1-1; D perhaps matches TRBD1 (5 bases). The V gene lost 3 bases and the J gene lost 7 bases, with 9 bases spanning the gap. This CDR3 region has 11 residues. CDR1 and CDR2 from the germline V gene are GTSNPN and SVGIG (reference sequence). CDR3 coding DNA: TGTGCCTGGAGCTTCGACAGTGAAGCTTTCTTT. Translating it yields CAWSFDSEAFF.

The J gene is TRBJ2-7, the V gene TRBV7-2; 8 bases fit TRBD1. V lost 5 bases and J lost 6; bases outside the gene matches: 9. CDR1 and CDR2 (germline): SGHTA, FQGNSA. This CDR3 is 14 amino acids long. The CDR3 spells CASSPTTGALEQYF. CDR3 in DNA: TGTGCCAGCAGCCCTACGACAGGGGCCCTCGAGCAGTACTTC.

In this sample, this clonotype turned up many times. The rearrangement links TRBV7-2 to TRBJ1-2; 9 bases match TRBD1. CDR1 is SGHTA and CDR2 is FQGNSA in the germline V gene. V lost 6 bases to trimming and J lost 4 bases; unmatched junction nucleotides: 6. The CDR3 is 14 residues long. The CDR3 DNA sequence: TGTGCCAGCAGGACCGGGACAGGGACCTATGGCTACACCTTC. Encoded protein: CASRTGTGTYGYTF.

This clonotype has a handful of counts. The junction departs from germline at one end; a sequencing error may be responsible. This chain links TRBV10-3 with TRBJ2-5; D is unclear. This CDR3 is built from 16 residues. Germline lookup yields CDR1 ENHRY and CDR2 SYGVKD. In DNA, the CDR3 is TGTGCCAGCAGTTACTCCCTGGACGCCAACGAAGAGACCCAGTACTTC. Encoded protein: CASSYSLDANEETQYF.

This clonotype was counted a single time. The chain carries TRBV6-6 and TRBJ2-7, with D hard to call. V lost 8 bases and J lost 5, with 13 bases in between. This CDR3 comprises 12 residues. CDR1 and CDR2 from the germline V gene are MNHNY and SVGAGI (reference sequence). This CDR3 reads CASGQWGNEQYF. The CDR3 region has the DNA TGTGCCAGCGGGCAGTGGGGTAACGAGCAGTACTTC.

This clonotype occurred many times. The chain recombines TRBV11-2 with TRBJ1-1; maybe TRBD1 (5 bases). Germline V gene lookup returns CDR1 SGHAT and CDR2 FQNNGV. The CDR3 is 13 residues long. The germline V and J ends were trimmed by 1 base and 4 bases, with 7 bases remaining between them. CDR3 protein: CASSLAGTTEAFF. The CDR3 DNA is TGTGCCAGCAGCTTAGCGGGGACCACTGAAGCTTTCTTT. Filled out from reference TRBV11-2 and TRBJ1-1, the complete variable domain reads EAGVAQSPRYKIIEKRQSVAFWCNPISGHATLYWYQQILGQGPKLLIQFQNNGVVDDSQLPKDRFSAERLKGVDSTLKIQPAKLEDSAVYLCASSLAGTTEAFFGQGTRLTVV.

This clonotype was counted many times. The J gene is TRBJ1-5, the V gene TRBV20-1, with a weak D call TRBD1 (5 bases). CDR1 is DFQATT and CDR2 is SNEGSKA in the germline V gene (reference sequence). V was cut by 1 base and J by 4 bases, with 8 bases left in between. The CDR3 runs to 13 residues. The CDR3 loop is CSARGRANQPQHF. CDR3 DNA sequence: TGCAGTGCTAGAGGCAGGGCGAATCAGCCCCAGCATTTT.

At least ten counts were recorded for this clonotype. J is TRBJ2-5 and V is TRBV14; TRBD2 agrees at 8 bases. CDR1 and CDR2 (germline): SGHDN, FVKESK. The CDR3 is 15 amino acids. The V segment lost 1 base and the J segment 5 bases; nucleotides outside the gene matches: 6. This CDR3 reads CASSQGAGGGETQYF. The CDR3 DNA is TGTGCCAGCAGCCAAGGTGCGGGAGGCGGGGAGACCCAGTACTTC.

The chain recombines TRBV5-1 with TRBJ1-6; 7 positions match TRBD1. Germline V lookup: CDR1 SGHRS, CDR2 YFSETQ. This CDR3 comprises 15 residues. With V trimmed by 5 bases and J by 10 bases, 12 bases remained unmatched. CDR3 residues: CASSPGTDSQSPLHF. CDR3 in DNA: TGCGCCAGCAGTCCCGGGACAGATTCACAATCACCCCTCCACTTT.

This clonotype came up a few times. The chain links TRBV5-4 to TRBJ2-5; TRBD2 is a possible D gene (6 bases). The V end lost 2 bases, the J end lost 1 base, and 12 bases lay between the germline ends. The CDR3 consists of 15 residues. Germline lookup yields CDR1 SGHNT and CDR2 YYREEE (reference sequence). The CDR3 DNA reads TGTGCCAGCAGCTTAGGAGGGACCCGCCAAGAGACCCAGTACTTC. Its protein product is CASSLGGTRQETQYF.

This clonotype was picked up many times. The V gene is TRBV5-1, the J gene TRBJ2-7, with TRBD2 matching 8 bases. V lost 4 bases, J lost 4 bases, and 4 bases stayed unmatched. The CDR3 sequence is 13 residues long. In germline, CDR1 is SGHRS, CDR2 YFSETQ. In nucleotides, the CDR3 is TGCGCCAGCAGCCCGGGACTAGTTTACGAGCAGTACTTC. It yields the protein CASSPGLVYEQYF.

This clonotype has ten or more counts. The J gene is TRBJ1-6, the V gene TRBV5-1, with D possibly matching TRBD1 (6 bases). The CDR3 totals 15 residues. Trimming removed 0 bases at V and 11 bases at J, with 15 bases between. Germline values: CDR1 SGHRS, CDR2 YFSETQ. CDR3 nucleotide sequence: TGCGCCAGCAGCTTGGGAGAGGGGGGAAGGACACCCCTCCACTTT. Amino acids: CASSLGEGGRTPLHF.

This clonotype has ten or more counts. The gene calls are TRBV7-9 and TRBJ1-1; a possible D gene is TRBD1 (6 bases). The CDR3 is 15 amino acids. Trimming removed 7 bases at V and 0 bases at J, with 15 bases between. Germline assignment: CDR1 SEHNR and CDR2 FQNEAQ (reference sequence). CDR3: CASTQGQYMNTEAFF. The CDR3 DNA reads as TGTGCCAGCACCCAAGGACAGTACATGAACACTGAAGCTTTCTTT.

The J gene is TRBJ1-6, the V gene TRBV7-9; weak D call: TRBD1 (6 bases). Trimming stripped 3 bases from V and 14 bases from J, with 17 bases between. Germline V gives CDR1 SEHNR, CDR2 FQNEAQ (reference sequence). CDR3 length: 14 amino acids. CDR3 loop: CASSFQQGSNTLHF. The CDR3 DNA is TGTGCCAGCAGCTTTCAACAGGGATCGAACACCCTCCACTTT.

This chain uses TRBV15 with TRBJ2-5; TRBD1 is a possible D gene (6 bases). Germline V CDR1 and CDR2: LNHNV, YYDKDF (reference sequence). This CDR3 region has 16 residues. V was shortened by 3 bases and J by 2 bases, with 16 bases between the two germline ends. DNA for the CDR3: TGTGCCACCAGCAGGTTTAGGACAGCTACTCAAGAGACCCAGTACTTC. As protein: CATSRFRTATQETQYF.

The chain has TRBV28 and TRBJ1-2; the D gene is possibly TRBD1 (6 bases). The germline V and J ends were trimmed by 5 bases and 5 bases, with 21 bases remaining between them. This CDR3 is built from 16 residues. Germline assignment: CDR1 MDHEN and CDR2 SYDVKM. CDR3 region: CASSEISGGRRYGYTF. The CDR3 DNA is TGTGCCAGCAGTGAAATCTCCGGGGGGCGAAGGTATGGCTACACCTTC.

This clonotype was observed many times. The rearrangement joins TRBV25-1 to TRBJ1-2, with D unresolved. Germline lookup yields CDR1 MGHDK and CDR2 SYGVNS. This CDR3 spans 14 amino acids. The V end lost 2 bases, the J end lost 8 bases, and 15 bases lay between the germline ends. CDR3 amino acids: CASSEKWGKRGYTF. The CDR3 bases are TGTGCCAGCAGTGAAAAATGGGGAAAGAGAGGCTACACCTTC.

CDR3 loop: CSVQASGNEKLFF. The CDR3, as DNA: TGCAGCGTTCAGGCCAGCGGTAATGAAAAACTGTTTTTT. V usage is TRBV29-1 and J usage is TRBJ1-4; D is unclear. In germline, CDR1 is SQVTM, CDR2 ANQGSEA. V was clipped by 5 bases and J by 4 bases, with 11 bases between them. The CDR3 has 13 residues.

The chain is built from TRBV20-1 and TRBJ1-2; D is possibly TRBD1 (5 bases). The CDR3 extends over 11 amino acids. Trimming removed 4 bases at V and 8 bases at J, with 11 bases between. Germline V CDR1 and CDR2: DFQATT, SNEGSKA (reference sequence). The CDR3 DNA reads as TGCAGTGCTACCCCTGGGGGGGGCTACACCTTC. Protein sequence: CSATPGGGYTF.

This clonotype turned up a few times. This chain links TRBV30 with TRBJ1-5; the D gene is possibly TRBD1 (5 bases). Trimming pared 1 base from V and 2 bases from J, leaving 6 bases between. CDR3 length: 13 residues. CDR1 GTSNPN and CDR2 SVGIG come from the germline V gene (reference sequence). As DNA, the CDR3 is TGTGCCTGGAGTGGACAGCGCAATCAGCCCCAGCATTTT. As protein: CAWSGQRNQPQHF.

At least ten counts were recorded for this clonotype. The V gene is TRBV15, the J gene TRBJ2-7, with 10 bases matching TRBD1. The CDR3 covers 15 residues. Germline-derived CDR1 and CDR2 are LNHNV and YYDKDF (reference sequence). The junction had 4 bases not matched to a gene; V was cut back by 0 bases and J by 5 bases. The CDR3 nucleotides are TGTGCCACCAGCAGAGATTCGGACAGGGGGAACGAGCAGTACTTC. It is translated as CATSRDSDRGNEQYF.

With regard to this clonotype: Just one base apart from a much larger clone, this may be a read error. This rearrangement joins TRBV7-2 to TRBJ2-5; D is possibly TRBD1 or TRBD2 (5 bases each). V gave up 6 bases and J gave up 5 bases, with 16 bases separating them. The CDR3 runs to 14 residues. Germline V CDR1 and CDR2: SGHTA, FQGNSA. The DNA of the CDR3 is TGTGCCAGCAGTGCCGGGGCTTGGGCGGAGACCCAGTACTTC. Its protein product is CASSAGAWAETQYF.